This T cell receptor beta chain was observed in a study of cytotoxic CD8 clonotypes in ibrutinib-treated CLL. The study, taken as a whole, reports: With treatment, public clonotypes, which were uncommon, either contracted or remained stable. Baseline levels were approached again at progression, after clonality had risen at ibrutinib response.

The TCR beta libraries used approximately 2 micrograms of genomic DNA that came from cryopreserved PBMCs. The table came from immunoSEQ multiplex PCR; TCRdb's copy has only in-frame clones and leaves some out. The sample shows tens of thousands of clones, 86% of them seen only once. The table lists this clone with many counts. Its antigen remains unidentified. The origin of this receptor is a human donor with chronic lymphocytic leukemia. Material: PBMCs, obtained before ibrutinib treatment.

The DNA of the CDR3 is TGTGCCTGGAGTGACAACTTTTCTGGTGGGTACTTC. It encodes CAWSDNFSGGYF. The rearrangement uses TRBV30 and TRBJ2-7; D unresolved. Germline lookup yields CDR1 GTSNPN and CDR2 SVGIG (reference sequence). The ends were cut back, 1 base at V and 12 bases at J, with 16 bases in the middle. This CDR3 region has 12 residues.